The 14 T cell receptor beta chains reported below all come from one sample, sequenced in a study of vaccination and CD4 T cells after COVID-19. Treatment defined: roughly 10-day PBMC culture with coronavirus spike peptide pools or control peptides (ViraFEST assay). Which antigens these TCRs recognize remains unknown. The Oncomine TCR Beta short-read assay was applied to DNA of cultured CD4+ T cells. TCRdb called the PCR reads again in MiXCR, with one record for every CDR3 protein. The sample consists of some 13,000 distinct CDR3 sequences, approximately 50% of them appearing once. Sequencing was carried out using CD4+ T cells from blood, cultured in vitro. These receptors all come from a human donor who had recovered from COVID-19.

V and J are TRBV20-1 and TRBJ1-2; no definite D call. The V and J ends lost 6 bases and 6 bases respectively, with 17 bases between them. This CDR3 region has 13 residues. Germline-derived CDR1 and CDR2 are DFQATT and SNEGSKA (reference sequence). DNA for the CDR3: TGCAGTGCCCAGAGGGCGTCCGCTGATGGCTACACCTTC. Translating gives CSAQRASADGYTF.

The genes are TRBV20-1 and TRBJ2-7, with 8 bases matching TRBD2. This CDR3 has 15 amino acids. Looked up from germline, CDR1 is DFQATT and CDR2 is SNEGSKA (reference sequence). V dropped 3 bases and J dropped 5; count of bases not matched to a gene: 12. CDR3 amino acids: CSARRVGGGFDEQYF. The CDR3 coding sequence is TGCAGTGCTAGGAGAGTAGGCGGGGGGTTTGACGAGCAGTACTTC.

This chain links TRBV27 with TRBJ1-1; 7 bases fit TRBD1. The CDR3 runs 14 residues. From germline, CDR1 is MNHEY and CDR2 SMNVEV (reference sequence). V was clipped by 8 bases and J by 4 bases; unmatched bases: 10. In DNA form, the CDR3 reads TGTGCCAGCCGACCCGACAGGGTGGGCACTGAAGCTTTCTTT. This encodes CASRPDRVGTEAFF.

This clonotype was seen more than once but under ten times. The gene calls are TRBV7-9 and TRBJ1-2; the match to TRBD1 covers 9 bases. Per germline, CDR1 SEHNR and CDR2 FQNEAQ (reference sequence). This CDR3 has 17 amino acids. The junction had 14 bases not matched to a gene; V was cut back by 5 bases and J by 4 bases. CDR3 in amino acids: CASSRLTGTGIIYGYTF. For the CDR3, the DNA is TGTGCCAGCAGCCGCCTAACGGGGACAGGGATTATCTATGGCTACACCTTC. Looking up the rest from reference TRBV7-9 and TRBJ1-2 gives the full variable domain: DTGVSQNPRHKITKRGQNVTFRCDPISEHNRLYWYRQTLGQGPEFLTYFQNEAQLEKSRLLSDRFSAERPKGSFSTLEIQRTEQGDSAMYLCASSRLTGTGIIYGYTFGSGTRLTVV.

The genes are TRBV19 and TRBJ1-1; TRBD1 matches at 9 bases. Germline V CDR1 and CDR2: LNHDA, SQIVND (reference sequence). J was trimmed by 3 bases and V by 6 bases; bases with no gene match: 5. The CDR3 contains 14 residues. CDR3 in DNA: TGTGCCAGTAGACTCCGGGACAGGGACACTGAAGCTTTCTTT. The encoded protein is CASRLRDRDTEAFF. Full variable domain (rest looked up from reference TRBV19 and TRBJ1-1): DGGITQSPKYLFRKEGQNVTLSCEQNLNHDAMYWYRQDPGQGLRLIYYSQIVNDFQKGDIAEGYSVSREKKESFPLTVTSAQKNPTAFYLCASRLRDRDTEAFFGQGTRLTVV.

This chain joins TRBV29-1 and TRBJ1-4; 7 bases are a match to TRBD1. CDR1 SQVTM and CDR2 ANQGSEA come from the germline V gene. V shed 0 bases and J 6 bases; nucleotides not matched to a gene: 1. This CDR3 is 13 amino acids long. DNA of the CDR3: TGCAGCGTTGAAGAAGGGGGCGATGAAAAACTGTTTTTT. Its translation: CSVEEGGDEKLFF.

V is TRBV6-1 and J is TRBJ1-6; 9 bases match TRBD1. From germline, CDR1 is MNHNS and CDR2 SASEGT. This CDR3 is built from 14 residues. The V gene end was trimmed by 6 bases and the J gene end by 7 bases; junction bases not matched to a gene: 4. The DNA for the CDR3 is TGTGCCAGCAGAATGGACAGGGGAAATTCACCCCTCCACTTT. Translated: CASRMDRGNSPLHF.

This rearrangement joins TRBV25-1 to TRBJ2-3; D is unresolved. CDR1 and CDR2 from the germline V gene are MGHDK and SYGVNS. The V end was cut by 4 bases, the J end by 5 bases, with 7 bases between. The CDR3 length is 12 residues. Here the CDR3 DNA reads TGTGCCAGCAGTGCAGTAGTAGATACGCAGTATTTT. This translates into CASSAVVDTQYF.

This chain joins TRBV7-9 and TRBJ1-2; possible D gene TRBD1, 6 bases. Germline CDR1 SEHNR, CDR2 FQNEAQ (reference sequence). The germline V and J ends were trimmed by 1 base and 4 bases, with 7 bases remaining between them. The CDR3 loop spans 13 amino acids. DNA of the CDR3: TGTGCCAGCAGCTTAGGGGGGGCCTATGGCTACACCTTC. Its translation: CASSLGGAYGYTF.

A note on this clonotype: The junction and the germline gene differ at one end; a read error may be behind it. The rearrangement joins TRBV7-2 to TRBJ2-1, with 12 positions matching TRBD2. The CDR3 length is 16 residues. Germline lookup yields CDR1 SGHTA and CDR2 FQGNSA. CDR3 residues: CASSLAGGFSYNEQFF. The DNA of the CDR3 is TGTGCCAGCAGCCTAGCGGGAGGGTTCTCCTACAATGAGCAGTTCTTC.

The chain carries TRBV2 and TRBJ1-2; 9 positions agree with TRBD1. There are 14 residues in the CDR3. The germline V gene encodes CDR1 SNHLY and CDR2 FYNNEI. Trimming took 6 bases from V and 5 from J; bases not matched to a gene: 7. CDR3 coding DNA: TGTGCCAGCAGCGATCAGGGACAGGGATATGGCTACACCTTC. It yields the protein CASSDQGQGYGYTF.

V usage is TRBV27 and J usage is TRBJ2-2; a weak D match, TRBD1 (6 bases). V shed 3 bases and J shed 5 bases, with 10 bases lying between them. This CDR3 comprises 14 residues. In germline, CDR1 is MNHEY, CDR2 SMNVEV (reference sequence). CDR3: CASSFWGHTGELFF. The CDR3 nucleotides are TGTGCCAGCAGTTTCTGGGGGCATACCGGGGAGCTGTTTTTT.

The gene calls are TRBV20-1 and TRBJ1-6, with TRBD1 matching over 10 bases. The trim removed 1 base at V and 10 bases at J, leaving 4 bases unmatched. The CDR3 length is 14 residues. Per germline, CDR1 DFQATT and CDR2 SNEGSKA (reference sequence). CDR3 coding DNA: TGCAGTGCTAGAGCCGGGACAGGGGAATCACCCCTCCACTTT. Protein: CSARAGTGESPLHF.

The table lists this clonotype with a few counts. The V gene is TRBV30, the J gene TRBJ1-5, with D uncertain. Trimming shortened V by 1 base and J by 7 bases, and 8 bases separated the two germline ends. The length of the CDR3 is 12 residues. The germline V gene encodes CDR1 GTSNPN and CDR2 SVGIG (reference sequence). In DNA, the CDR3 is TGTGCCTGGAGTGAAGGATACCAGCCCCAGCATTTT. Its protein is CAWSEGYQPQHF.